This paragraph covers one T cell receptor (beta chain) sequence. The antigen is not known. The data belong to a study of shared clonotypes between healthy human individuals. Background on the study: Donors had three CD4 naive, three CD4 memory, two CD8 naive and one CD8 memory plate apiece.

Sorted subsets were amplified in replicate PCRs using approximately 0.2 ug DNA, around 30,000 T cell genomes. Sequencing used immunoSEQ multiplex PCR; TCRdb keeps in-frame clones, though not all of them. The sample has about 2.1 million clones, roughly 95% seen once. The V and J ends lost 6 bases and 7 bases respectively, with 10 bases between them. Looked up from germline, CDR1 is SEHNR and CDR2 is FQNEAQ (reference sequence). The length of the CDR3 is 12 residues. Study-wide findings and caveats: A handful of donors held around 5% of naive CD4 clonotypes in common.

Terminally differentiated effector memory CD45RA+ cells were excluded by CCR7 positive selection of CD45RO-negative cells. V usage is TRBV7-9 and J usage is TRBJ2-1, with D possibly being TRBD2 (5 bases). Material: naive CD8+ T cells from PBMCs. This sequence was found in a man younger than 30 in good health. Some clones in this sample may be carry-over from other donors' samples. For the CDR3, the DNA is TGTGCCAGCAGGCTTATAGCGAATGAGCAGTTCTTC. It encodes CASRLIANEQFF.